Only one count was recorded for the clone carrying this T cell receptor (beta chain). Its antigen is as yet unknown. This CDR3 region has 16 residues. V gave up 10 bases and J gave up 4 bases; unmatched junction bases: 12. Germline V gene lookup returns CDR1 LNHDA and CDR2 SQIVND (reference sequence). This sample is drawn from a study of T-cell memory formation after mild COVID-19. Study-level points and caveats: In pre-infection memory, a portion of responding clones appeared, which suggested that cross-reactive memory joined.

Via MiXCR, TCRdb re-called the 5' RACE reads, giving one row per CDR3 protein. The sample has just under 150,000 distinct CDR3 sequences, 15% to 20% seen once; the top ten hold under 2.5%. The rearrangement links TRBV19 to TRBJ2-1; 11 nucleotides match TRBD2. The specimen was PBMCs or a T cell subset sorted from them (not recorded which). This clonotype originated in an adult woman who had mild COVID-19 (a few samples of this study predate the infection). Cell type and time point are not known. CDR3 DNA sequence: TGTGCCACCCTGGGTAGCGGGAGGGCCGCGTACAATGAGCAGTTCTTC. Translation gives CATLGSGRAAYNEQFF.